This T cell receptor (beta chain) was found in a study of OX40 agonist ivuxolimab in advanced cancers. Across the study: The dose-escalation cohort was approximately 84% male, with a mean age of around 60 years, ranging roughly 20 to 90. Study observations and caveats: Expanded peripheral T cell antigen specificity was not determined. In CD8+ T cells, expanded clones were on average more numerous than in CD4+.

This clone was observed a single time. The antigen is undetermined. Assay used: immunoSEQ multiplex PCR; TCRdb lists only in-frame clones, some missing. This repertoire shows about 82,000 clones, more than 70% found once; its top ten account for approximately 0.22%. The V gene's germline CDR1 is SGHTA and CDR2 FQGNSA. The CDR3 spans 13 residues. V was clipped by 5 bases and J by 1 base, with 8 bases between them. This specimen consisted of CD4+ or CD8+ T cells sorted from blood, obtained in a trial of the OX40 agonist ivuxolimab. The TCR comes from an adult with an advanced solid tumor such as melanoma, head and neck, liver or kidney cancer. This chain connects TRBV7-2 to TRBJ1-1, with D possibly matching TRBD1 (6 bases). CDR3 sequence: CASSEQGNTEAFF. CDR3 in DNA: TGTGCCAGCAGCGAACAGGGGAACACTGAAGCTTTCTTT.